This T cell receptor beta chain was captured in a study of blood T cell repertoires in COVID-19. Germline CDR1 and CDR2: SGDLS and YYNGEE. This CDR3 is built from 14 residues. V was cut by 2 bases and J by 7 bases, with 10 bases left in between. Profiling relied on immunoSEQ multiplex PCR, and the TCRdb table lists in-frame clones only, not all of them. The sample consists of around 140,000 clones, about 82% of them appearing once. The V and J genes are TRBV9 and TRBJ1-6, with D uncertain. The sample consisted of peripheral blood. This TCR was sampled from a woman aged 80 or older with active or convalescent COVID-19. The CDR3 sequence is CASSVSGGNSPLHF. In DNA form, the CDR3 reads TGTGCCAGCAGCGTCTCGGGTGGCAATTCACCCCTCCACTTT.